The entry that follows covers one T cell receptor beta chain sequence. These data are taken from a study of T-cell reconstitution after alpha-beta-depleted transplantation in children. Preparation of the TCRbeta library was carried out with unique molecular identifiers. TCRdb re-derived calls from the PCR reads in MiXCR, one entry per CDR3 protein. The sample has around 340,000 distinct CDR3 sequences; more than 10% are singletons. Deletions cut 0 bases from V and 3 bases from J, with 9 bases between. CDR3 length equals 15 residues. The germline V gene encodes CDR1 SGHRS and CDR2 YFSETQ. The receptor comes from a human donor who donated a stem cell graft to a child with Fanconi anemia. The chain joins TRBV5-1 to TRBJ2-2; D may be TRBD1 (6 bases). Sequencing was performed on PBMCs, taken from the stem cell graft. CDR3 in DNA: TGCGCCAGCAGCTTGGTACAGGGCTACACCGGGGAGCTGTTTTTT. Translation gives CASSLVQGYTGELFF.